This T cell receptor beta chain was found in a study of CD8+ T cells in alopecia areata. In the case of this clone: Its antigen is unidentified.

Overall study findings and caveats: Scalp lesions, especially in alopecia totalis/universalis, had higher clonality than normal scalp. Patients displayed less clarity in TCR sharing than mice, a finding possibly related to HLA.

The authors extracted RNA and reverse transcribed it into cDNA as the sequencing template. Sequencing used immunoSEQ multiplex PCR; TCRdb keeps in-frame clones, though not all of them. The table has 200,000 or so clones, more than 50% seen once. The clonotype comes from a human donor in good health. Specimen: CD8+ T cells sorted from blood.

CDR3 DNA sequence: TGCAGCGTGCCAACCCCTTCCGGGACCAAAGGCGGCTACACCTTC. This translates into CSVPTPSGTKGGYTF. This chain joins TRBV29-1 and TRBJ1-2; weak D call: TRBD1 (5 bases). V lost 6 bases and J lost 8, with 25 bases in between. The CDR3 sequence is 15 residues long. The germline V gene has CDR1 SQVTM and CDR2 ANQGSEA.